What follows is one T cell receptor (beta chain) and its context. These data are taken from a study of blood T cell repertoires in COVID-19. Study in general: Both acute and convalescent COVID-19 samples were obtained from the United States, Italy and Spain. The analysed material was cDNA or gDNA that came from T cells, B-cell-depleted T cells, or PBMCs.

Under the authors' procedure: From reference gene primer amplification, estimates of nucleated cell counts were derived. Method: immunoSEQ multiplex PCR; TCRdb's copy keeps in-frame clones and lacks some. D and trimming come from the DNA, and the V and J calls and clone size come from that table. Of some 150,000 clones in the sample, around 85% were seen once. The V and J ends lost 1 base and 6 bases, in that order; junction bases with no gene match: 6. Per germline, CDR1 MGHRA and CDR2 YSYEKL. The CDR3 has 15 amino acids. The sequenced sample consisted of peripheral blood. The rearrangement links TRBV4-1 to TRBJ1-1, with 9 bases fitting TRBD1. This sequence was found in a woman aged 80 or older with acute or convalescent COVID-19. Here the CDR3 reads CASSQVWDREPEAFF. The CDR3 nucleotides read TGCGCCAGCAGCCAAGTTTGGGACAGGGAGCCTGAAGCTTTCTTT.